Sequencing of this T cell receptor (beta chain) was carried out in a study of human T cells and chemical hapten exposure. The wider study: Small discrepancies in pooled library volume mainly accounted for the varying TCR yields per sample.

Points from the study as a whole: Healthy people's immune response may differ from that of the donors, who had alopecia.

Authors' data handling: Individual samples carried between about 23,224 and 700,000 TCRs, with some 100,000 as the median. MiXCR, applied by TCRdb to the RACE reads, yields one record per CDR3 protein. These V and J calls are TCRdb output, not the study's own analysis. The table shows 350,000 to 400,000 distinct CDR3 sequences, with around 6% occurring only once. The CDR3 has 14 residues. Germline V gives CDR1 SGDLS, CDR2 YYNGEE. With 1 base removed from V and 0 bases from J, the gap between germline ends came to 2 bases. Comments on this clonotype: What it binds is unknown.

Sample time point: patch test 2, 6 weeks after DPC sensitization. Treatment reported: therapeutic diphenylcyclopropenone sensitization with weekly scalp DPC. The chain is built from TRBV9 and TRBJ2-6, with D hard to call. The source was whole blood, collected in connection with sensitization to the hapten diphenylcyclopropenone (DPC). This receptor was taken from a young woman with alopecia areata. Some clones in this sample may be carry-over from other donors' samples. CDR3 region: CASSVPSGANVLTF. The CDR3 DNA is TGTGCCAGCAGCGTACCCTCTGGGGCCAACGTCCTGACTTTC.